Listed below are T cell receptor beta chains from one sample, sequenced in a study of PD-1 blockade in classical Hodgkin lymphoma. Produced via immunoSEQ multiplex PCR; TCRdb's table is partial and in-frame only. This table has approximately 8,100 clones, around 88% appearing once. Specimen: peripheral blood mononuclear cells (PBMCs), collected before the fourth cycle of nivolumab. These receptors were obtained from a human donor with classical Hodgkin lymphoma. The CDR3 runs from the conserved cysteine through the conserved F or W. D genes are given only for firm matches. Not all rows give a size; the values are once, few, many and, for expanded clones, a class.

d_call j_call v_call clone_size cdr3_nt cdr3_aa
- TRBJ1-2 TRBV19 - TGTGCCAGTAGCCAAGGGACCGCGGCTAACTATGGCTACACCTTC CASSQGTAANYGYTF
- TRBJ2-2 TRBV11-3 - TGTGCCAGCAGCTTAGGGGGGGTGGCTGCGAACACCGGGGAGCTGTTTTTT CASSLGGVAANTGELFF
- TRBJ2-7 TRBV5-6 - TGTGCCAGCAGCTTACAGCTCTACGAGCAGTACTTC CASSLQLYEQYF
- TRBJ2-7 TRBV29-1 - TGCAGCGTTTCCCTGGGAGAGCAGTACTTC CSVSLGEQYF
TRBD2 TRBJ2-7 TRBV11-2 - TGTGCCAGCAGCTTAGTAGTTGCAGCGGGACTAGCGGCATACGAGCAGTACTTC CASSLVVAAGLAAYEQYF
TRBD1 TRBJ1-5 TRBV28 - TGTGCCAGCCAACACGCGGGCGGGACAGGGAATCAGCCCCAGCATTTT CASQHAGGTGNQPQHF
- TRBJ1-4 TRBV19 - TGTGCCAGTAGTATTACCGGGGTTGGTAATGAAAAACTGTTTTTT CASSITGVGNEKLFF
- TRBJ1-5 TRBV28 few TGTGCCAGCAGATGGAGTCGGGGGGCTCAGCCCCAGCATTTT CASRWSRGAQPQHF
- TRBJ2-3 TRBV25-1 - TGTGCCAGCAGTGAACTGGGTTTGGCAGATACGCAGTATTTT CASSELGLADTQYF
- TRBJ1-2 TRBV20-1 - TGCAGTGCTAGAGTGGATAGTGGCTACACCTTC CSARVDSGYTF
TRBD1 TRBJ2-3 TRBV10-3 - TGTGCCATCACTAAGGACAGGGCCCCAGATACGCAGTATTTT CAITKDRAPDTQYF
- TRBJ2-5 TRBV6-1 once TGTGCCAGCAGTGAAGCCGACATGCGTGAGACCCAGTACTTC CASSEADMRETQYF
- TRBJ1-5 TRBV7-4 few TGTGCCAGCAGCCAACAACAACAGGGACGCAATAGCAATCAGCCCCAGCATTTT CASSQQQQGRNSNQPQHF
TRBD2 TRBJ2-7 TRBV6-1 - TGTGCCAGCATACCTCTAGCGGGAGCCTACGAGCAGTACTTC CASIPLAGAYEQYF
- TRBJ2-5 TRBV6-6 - TGTGCCAGCAGTTACTCGGAGGGTGCGGAGACCCAGTACTTC CASSYSEGAETQYF
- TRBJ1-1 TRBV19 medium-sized TGTGCCAGTAGTGCGAGGGTCAGGGGGAACACTGAAGCTTTCTTT CASSARVRGNTEAFF
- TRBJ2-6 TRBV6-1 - TGTGCCAGCAGTGAAGCGGGCTGGACATTCGGCTCTGGGGCCAACGTCCTGACTTTC CASSEAGWTFGSGANVLTF
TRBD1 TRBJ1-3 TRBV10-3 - TGTGCCATCAGCCTAGGACAGGTCTCTGGAAACACCATATATTTT CAISLGQVSGNTIYF
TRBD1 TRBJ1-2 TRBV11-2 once TGTGCCAGCAGCCCTGGGACAGCGGTTTCCTATGGCTACACCTTC CASSPGTAVSYGYTF